These 10 T cell receptor beta chains originate from one sample sequenced in a study of chemoradiotherapy in HPV16-positive cancers. Libraries were prepared by immunoSEQ multiplex PCR; TCRdb keeps only in-frame clonotypes and omits some of them. The table records around 2,800 clones, approximately 83% of them present only once. Sequenced here: tumor tissue, sampled from a patient who underwent chemoradiotherapy. Receptors originate from a human donor with HPV-associated anogenital cancer.

This rearrangement joins TRBV19 to TRBJ1-2; unclear D gene. The CDR3 covers 13 residues. Trimming took off 7 bases at V and 6 bases at J, with 15 bases between the two ends. CDR1 is LNHDA, CDR2 SQIVND, per germline (reference sequence). CDR3 loop: CASTKVAGNGYTF. CDR3 nucleotide sequence: TGTGCCAGTACCAAAGTCGCGGGCAATGGCTACACCTTC.

This clone was detected only a few times. The chain has TRBV7-2 and TRBJ2-7; tentatively, D is TRBD1 (6 bases). The CDR3 contains 15 residues. CDR1 is SGHTA, CDR2 FQGNSA, per germline. The germline V and J ends were trimmed by 8 bases and 1 base, with 18 bases remaining between them. CDR3 protein: CASSDPGTPSYEQYF. In DNA, the CDR3 is TGTGCCAGCTCTGACCCCGGGACACCATCCTACGAGCAGTACTTC.

CDR3 loop: CSARGETQYF. The DNA for the CDR3 is TGCAGTGCTAGAGGAGAGACCCAGTACTTC. The chain recombines TRBV20-1 with TRBJ2-5; D is undetermined. The CDR3 extends over 10 amino acids. Between the trimmed V and J ends, which lost 1 base and 4 bases, there was a span of 1 base. Looked up from germline, CDR1 is DFQATT and CDR2 is SNEGSKA (reference sequence).

The CDR3, as DNA: TGTGCCAGCAGCAAGAGCGGGAACCCCTACAATGAGCAGTTCTTC. Translation gives CASSKSGNPYNEQFF. The genes are TRBV7-2 and TRBJ2-1; 7 bases match TRBD2. The V and J ends lost 5 bases and 2 bases, in that order; junction bases with no gene match: 6. Germline V gives CDR1 SGHTA, CDR2 FQGNSA. The CDR3 runs 15 residues.

This clone was found once. V usage is TRBV7-2 and J usage is TRBJ2-1, with D maybe TRBD2 (5 bases). Looked up from germline, CDR1 is SGHTA and CDR2 is FQGNSA. The CDR3 sequence is 13 residues long. V lost 6 bases, J lost 15 bases, and 21 bases lay in between. The CDR3 reads CASSFPGMGMLFF. The CDR3 DNA reads as TGTGCCAGCAGTTTTCCCGGGATGGGAATGCTGTTCTTC.

The chain carries TRBV7-2 and TRBJ2-2, with D maybe TRBD2 (6 bases). This CDR3 has 16 amino acids. In germline, CDR1 is SGHTA, CDR2 FQGNSA. The ends were cut back, 9 bases at V and 6 bases at J, with 23 bases in the middle. The chain's CDR3 is CASSPWGGVGPGELFF. Written as DNA, the CDR3 is TGTGCCAGTTCGCCCTGGGGCGGGGTCGGTCCCGGGGAGCTGTTTTTT.

The chain recombines TRBV19 with TRBJ1-5, with a tentative D call TRBD1 (6 bases). V was trimmed by 6 bases and J by 5 bases, leaving 14 bases between them. Germline V lookup: CDR1 LNHDA, CDR2 SQIVND (reference sequence). CDR3 length: 14 residues. Written as DNA, the CDR3 is TGTGCCAGTAGAAGGGGGGGGCGCGATCAGCCCCAGCATTTT. The encoded protein is CASRRGGRDQPQHF.

V is TRBV5-6 and J is TRBJ2-4, with 8 bases fitting TRBD1. CDR1 is SGHDT, CDR2 YYEEEE, per germline. V shed 4 bases and J 9 bases; nucleotides not matched to a gene: 3. This CDR3 is 12 amino acids long. In DNA form, the CDR3 reads TGTGCCAGCAGCCCACAGGGGGGCATTCAGTACTTC. Translated, it gives CASSPQGGIQYF.

The rearrangement links TRBV11-2 to TRBJ2-1; 7 bases are shared with TRBD1. Trimming at V came to 5 bases and at J to 2 bases, leaving 6 bases not matched to a gene. The CDR3 runs 15 residues. The germline V gene has CDR1 SGHAT and CDR2 FQNNGV. Written as DNA, the CDR3 is TGTGCCAGCAGCCACGACAGGGACCCCTACAATGAGCAGTTCTTC. It is translated as CASSHDRDPYNEQFF.

This chain uses TRBV6-5 with TRBJ1-6, with no clear D. This CDR3 is 14 amino acids long. Trimming took off 6 bases at V and 7 bases at J, with 13 bases between the two ends. Germline CDR1 and CDR2: MNHEY and SVGAGI. CDR3 sequence: CASRPTAKNSPLHF. For the CDR3, the DNA is TGTGCCAGCAGACCCACAGCAAAAAATTCACCCCTCCACTTT.